The rows below give T cell receptor beta chains drawn from one sample of a study of technical replicates of blood from several donors. Sequencing was performed with immunoSEQ multiplex PCR; in TCRdb, only in-frame clones are kept and a portion is missing. The sample gives approximately 93,000 clones, roughly 94% of which show up once; around 0.25% is in the top ten. The material sequenced was T cells isolated from PBMCs. The receptors were sampled from a human donor in good health. Each CDR3 is given with its conserved first and last residue. The D gene is left open where the match is weak. Where a row states a size, it is once, few, many or the class of an expanded clone; other rows omit it.

d_gene,v_gene,j_gene,abundance,CDR3aa,CDR3nt
TRBD2,TRBV28,TRBJ2-7,once,CASSPGGTPRSEQYF,TGTGCCAGCAGCCCGGGGGGGACCCCGAGGAGCGAGCAGTACTTC
-,TRBV6-5,TRBJ1-4,-,CASSRGPNEKLFF,TGTGCCAGCTCGAGAGGTCCTAATGAAAAACTGTTTTTT
TRBD2,TRBV4-2,TRBJ2-7,-,CASSAPGLASEQYF,TGTGCCAGCAGCGCCCCGGGACTAGCGTCCGAGCAGTACTTC
TRBD2,TRBV6-1,TRBJ2-7,-,CASTLAGNEQYF,TGTGCCAGCACCCTAGCGGGGAACGAGCAGTACTTC
-,TRBV6-5,TRBJ1-2,-,CASTFDRSYGYTF,TGTGCCAGCACCTTCGACAGGAGTTATGGCTACACCTTC
TRBD1,TRBV5-6,TRBJ1-3,-,CASSFRGTGGMDTIYF,TGTGCCAGCAGCTTCCGAGGGACAGGGGGAATGGACACCATATATTTT
-,TRBV6-1,TRBJ1-3,-,CASSEVRAPGNTIYF,TGTGCCAGCAGTGAAGTCAGGGCGCCTGGAAACACCATATATTTT
TRBD1,TRBV27,TRBJ2-2,-,CASSPSRDRDNTGELFF,TGTGCCAGCAGTCCGTCCCGGGACAGGGACAACACCGGGGAGCTGTTTTTT
TRBD1,TRBV29-1,TRBJ2-1,-,CSVGTGGYNEQFF,TGCAGCGTTGGGACAGGGGGCTACAATGAGCAGTTCTTC
-,TRBV5-1,TRBJ2-3,-,CASSLGGPAGVTQYF,TGCGCCAGCAGCTTGGGAGGGCCCGCAGGCGTTACGCAGTATTTT